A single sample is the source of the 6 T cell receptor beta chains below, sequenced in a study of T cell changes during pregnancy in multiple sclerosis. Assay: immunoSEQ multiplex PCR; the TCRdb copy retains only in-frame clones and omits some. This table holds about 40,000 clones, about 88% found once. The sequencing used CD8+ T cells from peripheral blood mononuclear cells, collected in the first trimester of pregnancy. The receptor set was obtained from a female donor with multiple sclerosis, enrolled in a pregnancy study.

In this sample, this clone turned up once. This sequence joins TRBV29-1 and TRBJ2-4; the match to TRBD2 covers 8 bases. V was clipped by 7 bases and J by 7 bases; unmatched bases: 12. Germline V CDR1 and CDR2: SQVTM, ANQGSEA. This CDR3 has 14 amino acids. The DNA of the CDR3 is TGCAGCGCCCGGGGGGGGGCGTTGGGGAACATTCAGTACTTC. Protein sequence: CSARGGALGNIQYF. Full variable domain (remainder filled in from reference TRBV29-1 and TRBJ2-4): SAVISQKPSRDICQRGTSLTIQCQVDSQVTMMFWYRQQPGQSLTLIATANQGSEATYESGFVIDKFPISRPNLTFSTLTVSNMSPEDSSIYLCSARGGALGNIQYFGAGTRLSVL.

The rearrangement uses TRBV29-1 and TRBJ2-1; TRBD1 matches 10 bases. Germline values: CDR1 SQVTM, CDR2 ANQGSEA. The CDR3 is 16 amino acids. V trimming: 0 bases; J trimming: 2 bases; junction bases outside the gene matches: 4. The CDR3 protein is CSVEEEDRGTYNEQFF. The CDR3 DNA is TGCAGCGTTGAAGAGGAGGACAGGGGGACCTACAATGAGCAGTTCTTC.

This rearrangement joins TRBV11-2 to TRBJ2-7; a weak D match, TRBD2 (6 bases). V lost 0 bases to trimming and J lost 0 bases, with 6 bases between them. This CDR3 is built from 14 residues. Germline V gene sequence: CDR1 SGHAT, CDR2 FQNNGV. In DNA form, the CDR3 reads TGTGCCAGCAGCTTAGAGCGGGGCTCCTACGAGCAGTACTTC. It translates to CASSLERGSYEQYF. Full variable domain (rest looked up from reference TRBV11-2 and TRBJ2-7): EAGVAQSPRYKIIEKRQSVAFWCNPISGHATLYWYQQILGQGPKLLIQFQNNGVVDDSQLPKDRFSAERLKGVDSTLKIQPAKLEDSAVYLCASSLERGSYEQYFGPGTRLTVT.

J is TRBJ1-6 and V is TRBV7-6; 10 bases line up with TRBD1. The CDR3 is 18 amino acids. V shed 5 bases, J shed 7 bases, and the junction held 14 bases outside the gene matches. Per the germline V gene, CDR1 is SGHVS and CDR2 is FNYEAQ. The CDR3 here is CASSPPPGQGRYNSPLHF. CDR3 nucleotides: TGTGCCAGCAGCCCCCCCCCGGGACAGGGGCGATACAATTCACCCCTCCACTTT.

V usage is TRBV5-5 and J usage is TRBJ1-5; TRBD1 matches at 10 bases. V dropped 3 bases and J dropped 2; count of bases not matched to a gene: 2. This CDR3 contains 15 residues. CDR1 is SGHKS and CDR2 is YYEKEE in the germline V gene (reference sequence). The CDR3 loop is CASSSGQGGNQPQHF. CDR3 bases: TGTGCCAGCAGCTCCGGACAGGGGGGCAATCAGCCCCAGCATTTT.

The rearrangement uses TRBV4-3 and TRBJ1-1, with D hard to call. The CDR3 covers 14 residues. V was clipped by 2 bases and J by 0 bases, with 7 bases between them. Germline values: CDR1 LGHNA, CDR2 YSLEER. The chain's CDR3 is CASSQTQLNTEAFF. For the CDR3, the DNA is TGCGCCAGCAGCCAAACCCAGTTGAACACTGAAGCTTTCTTT.